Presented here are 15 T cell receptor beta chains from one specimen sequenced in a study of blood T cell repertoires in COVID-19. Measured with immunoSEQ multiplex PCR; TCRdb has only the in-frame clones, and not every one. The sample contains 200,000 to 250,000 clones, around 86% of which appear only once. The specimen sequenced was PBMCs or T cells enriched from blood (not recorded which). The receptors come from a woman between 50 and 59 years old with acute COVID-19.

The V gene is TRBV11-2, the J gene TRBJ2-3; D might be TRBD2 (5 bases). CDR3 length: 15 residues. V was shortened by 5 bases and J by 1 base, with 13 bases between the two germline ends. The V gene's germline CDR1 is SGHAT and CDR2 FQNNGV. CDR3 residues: CASSRPRVGTDTQYF. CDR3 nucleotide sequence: TGTGCCAGCAGCCGGCCGAGGGTTGGCACAGATACGCAGTATTTT.

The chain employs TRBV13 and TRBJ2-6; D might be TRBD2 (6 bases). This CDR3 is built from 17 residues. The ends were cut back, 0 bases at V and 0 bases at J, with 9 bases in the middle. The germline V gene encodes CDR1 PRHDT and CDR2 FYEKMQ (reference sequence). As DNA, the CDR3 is TGTGCCAGCAGCTTAGGCGGAGGGAACTCTGGGGCCAACGTCCTGACTTTC. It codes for CASSLGGGNSGANVLTF.

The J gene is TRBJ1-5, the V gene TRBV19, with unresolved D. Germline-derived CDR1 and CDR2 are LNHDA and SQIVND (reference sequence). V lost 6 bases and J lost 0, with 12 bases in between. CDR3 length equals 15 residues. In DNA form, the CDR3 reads TGTGCCAGTAGCCCATTAAGAGATAGCAATCAGCCCCAGCATTTT. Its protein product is CASSPLRDSNQPQHF.

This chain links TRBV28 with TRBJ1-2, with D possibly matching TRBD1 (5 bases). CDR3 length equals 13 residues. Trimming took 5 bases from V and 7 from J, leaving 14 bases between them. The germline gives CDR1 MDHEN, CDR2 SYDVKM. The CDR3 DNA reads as TGTGCCAGCAGTGAGACGGGGGTCGTTGGCTACACCTTC. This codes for CASSETGVVGYTF.

The CDR3, as DNA: TGTGCCAGCAGCCAAAGGACAGGGCAAAACATTCAGTACTTC. Amino acids: CASSQRTGQNIQYF. V gene TRBV7-9 combines with J gene TRBJ2-4, with TRBD1 matching over 8 bases. The germline V gene encodes CDR1 SEHNR and CDR2 FQNEAQ (reference sequence). Losses at the gene ends were 5 bases for V and 5 bases for J; bases not matched to a gene: 5. The CDR3 extends over 14 amino acids.

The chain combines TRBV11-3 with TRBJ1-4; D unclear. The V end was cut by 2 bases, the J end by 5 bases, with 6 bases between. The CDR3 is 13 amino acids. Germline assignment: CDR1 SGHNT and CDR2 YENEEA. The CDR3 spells CASSLSQNEKLFF. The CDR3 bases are TGTGCCAGCAGCTTAAGCCAAAATGAAAAACTGTTTTTT.

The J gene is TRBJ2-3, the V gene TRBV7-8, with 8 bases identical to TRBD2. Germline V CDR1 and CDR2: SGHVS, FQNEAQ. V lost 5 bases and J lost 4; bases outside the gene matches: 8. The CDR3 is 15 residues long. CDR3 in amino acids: CASSQSGSYADTQYF. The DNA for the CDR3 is TGTGCCAGCAGCCAAAGCGGGAGTTACGCAGATACGCAGTATTTT.

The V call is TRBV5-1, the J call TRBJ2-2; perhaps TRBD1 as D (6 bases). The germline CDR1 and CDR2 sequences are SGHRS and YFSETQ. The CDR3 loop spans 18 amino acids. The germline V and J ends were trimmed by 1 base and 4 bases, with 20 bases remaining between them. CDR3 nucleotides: TGCGCCAGCAGCTTGAGAGAGTCCCTGGGGGCCAGCACCGGGGAGCTGTTTTTT. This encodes CASSLRESLGASTGELFF.

The CDR3 bases are TGTGCCAGCAGTGAAGCCACGAGCGAGCAGTACTTC. It is translated as CASSEATSEQYF. The chain links TRBV6-1 to TRBJ2-7; no reliable D call. This CDR3 region has 12 residues. Trimming left V 0 bases short and J 6 bases short, with 6 bases between. CDR1 MNHNS and CDR2 SASEGT come from the germline V gene.

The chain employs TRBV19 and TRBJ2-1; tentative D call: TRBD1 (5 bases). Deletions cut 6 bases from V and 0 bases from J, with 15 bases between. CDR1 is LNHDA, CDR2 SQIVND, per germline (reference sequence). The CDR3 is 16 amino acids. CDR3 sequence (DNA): TGTGCCAGTAGACTTGACAGTCACAGCTCCTACAATGAGCAGTTCTTC. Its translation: CASRLDSHSSYNEQFF.

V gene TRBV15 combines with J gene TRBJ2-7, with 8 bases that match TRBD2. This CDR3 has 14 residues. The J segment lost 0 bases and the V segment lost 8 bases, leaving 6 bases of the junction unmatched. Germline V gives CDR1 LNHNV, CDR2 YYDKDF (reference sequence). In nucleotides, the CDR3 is TGTGCCACCTCCACGGGGGGGGACTCCTACGAGCAGTACTTC. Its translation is CATSTGGDSYEQYF.

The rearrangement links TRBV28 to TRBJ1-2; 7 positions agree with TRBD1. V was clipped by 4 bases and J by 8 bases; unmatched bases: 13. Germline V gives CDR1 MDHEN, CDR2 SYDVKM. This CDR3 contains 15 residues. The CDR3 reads CASSWGRQGMGGYTF. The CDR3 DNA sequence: TGTGCCAGCAGTTGGGGCCGACAGGGAATGGGGGGCTACACCTTC.

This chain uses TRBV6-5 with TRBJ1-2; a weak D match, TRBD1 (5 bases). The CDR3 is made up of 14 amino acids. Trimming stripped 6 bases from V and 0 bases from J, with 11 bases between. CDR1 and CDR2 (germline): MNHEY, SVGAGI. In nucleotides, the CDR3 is TGTGCCAGCAGCAGGGACTTAACTAACTATGGCTACACCTTC. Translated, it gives CASSRDLTNYGYTF.

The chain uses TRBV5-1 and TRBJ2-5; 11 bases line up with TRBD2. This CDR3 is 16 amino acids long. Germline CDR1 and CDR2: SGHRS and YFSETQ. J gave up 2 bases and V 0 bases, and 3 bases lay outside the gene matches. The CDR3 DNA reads TGCGCCAGCAGCTTGGGGCTAGCGGGAGGTCAAGAGACCCAGTACTTC. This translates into CASSLGLAGGQETQYF. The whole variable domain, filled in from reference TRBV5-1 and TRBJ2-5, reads KAGVTQTPRYLIKTRGQQVTLSCSPISGHRSVSWYQQTPGQGLQFLFEYFSETQRNKGNFPGRFSGRQFSNSRSEMNVSTLELGDSALYLCASSLGLAGGQETQYFGPGTRLLVL.

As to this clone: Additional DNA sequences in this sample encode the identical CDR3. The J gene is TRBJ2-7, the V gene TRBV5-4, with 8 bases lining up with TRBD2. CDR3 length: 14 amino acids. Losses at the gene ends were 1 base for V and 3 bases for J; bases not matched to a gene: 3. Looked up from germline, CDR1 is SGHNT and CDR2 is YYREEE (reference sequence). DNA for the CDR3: TGTGCCAGCAGCTTGCGGGGGGGCGTCTACGAGCAGTACTTC. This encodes CASSLRGGVYEQYF.